Given below is one T cell receptor beta chain in context. The source of the sample is a study of T cell changes during pregnancy in multiple sclerosis. CDR3 length: 12 amino acids. Trimming removed 4 bases at V and 8 bases at J, with 14 bases between. Germline CDR1 SQVTM, CDR2 ANQGSEA. Some clones are missing from TCRdb's copy, which holds only in-frame ones; the method was immunoSEQ multiplex PCR. Of about 60,000 clones listed, approximately 95% are singletons. The sequences come from CD8+ T cells from peripheral blood mononuclear cells, collected in the second trimester of pregnancy. The TCR comes from a female donor with multiple sclerosis, enrolled in a pregnancy study. The V and J genes are TRBV29-1 and TRBJ1-2; the D gene is possibly TRBD1 (6 bases). CDR3 coding DNA: TGCAGCGTTGCCGTCCAGGGGCCCGGCTACACCTTC. It encodes CSVAVQGPGYTF.